This TCR beta chain is drawn from a study of CD8+CD57+ T cells in acquired aplastic anemia. Study conclusions and caveats: Any difference that existed in CD8+ Simpson's diversity between patients and controls was not significant. Some 31 sequences, all CD8+ CDR3, were shared between patients and controls.

Germline CDR1 is DFQATT and CDR2 is SNEGSKA (reference sequence). There are 12 residues in the CDR3. In its sample, this clonotype was seen a few times. As yet, its antigen is unknown. A much larger clone lies one base from this, so it may be a read error. Genomic DNA templated the TCR beta VDJ and CDR3 profiling. TCRdb called the reads again in MiXCR, with one record for every CDR3 protein. The data contain tens of thousands of distinct CDR3 sequences, approximately 46% of them singletons. Sequencing input: sorted CD4+, CD8+, or CD8+CD57+ T cells (not recorded which) from PBMCs. This sequence joins TRBV20-1 and TRBJ2-7; tentatively, D is TRBD1 (6 bases). The sequence was collected from a human donor in good health, serving as a control. The CDR3 reads CSAQGSSYGQYF. The CDR3, as DNA: TGCAGTGCCCAGGGGAGCTCCTACGGGCAGTACTTC.